This passage covers 8 T cell receptor beta chains from one sample sequenced in a study of patients and donors after allogeneic stem cell transplantation. MiXCR was run by TCRdb on the RT-PCR reads, yielding one entry per CDR3 protein. In the table there are over 350,000 distinct CDR3 sequences, about a sixth of which are singletons. Material: blood, either unsorted or a sorted T cell fraction (not recorded which). Receptors were obtained from a human donor who was either an allogeneic HSCT recipient or a stem cell or donor lymphocyte infusion donor (not recorded which). It is not recorded whose cells these are; they may come from a transplant donor.

The rearrangement links TRBV7-2 to TRBJ1-1; possibly TRBD1 for D (5 bases). Between the trimmed V and J ends, which lost 0 bases and 11 bases, there was a span of 19 bases. The CDR3 length is 15 residues. The germline V gene has CDR1 SGHTA and CDR2 FQGNSA. The CDR3 DNA follows: TGTGCCAGCAGCTTAGCTGGTAGGGTAGGGGAATCGGCTTTCTTT. This encodes CASSLAGRVGESAFF.

The chain is built from TRBV28 and TRBJ1-2, with D unclear. With 10 bases removed from V and 3 bases from J, the gap between germline ends came to 12 bases. The CDR3 totals 12 residues. Per germline, CDR1 MDHEN and CDR2 SYDVKM. In nucleotides, the CDR3 is TGTGCCACCTCTCCGTCTGACTATGGCTACACCTTC. Translating it yields CATSPSDYGYTF.

The rearrangement links TRBV4-2 to TRBJ2-2, with 12 nucleotides matching TRBD2. The length of the CDR3 is 18 residues. After removal of 4 bases from V and 5 bases from J, the junction contained 11 bases not matched to a gene. Germline V gives CDR1 LGHNA, CDR2 YNFKEQ. The chain's CDR3 is CASSRKLAGGDGTGELFF. In DNA, the CDR3 is TGTGCCAGCAGCCGAAAACTAGCGGGGGGCGACGGAACCGGGGAGCTGTTTTTT.

Details on this clonotype: A much bigger clone sits one base away, suggesting this may be a read error. This chain uses TRBV5-1 with TRBJ2-5, with TRBD1 matching 7 bases. CDR1 SGHRS and CDR2 YFSETQ come from the germline V gene. J was trimmed by 3 bases and V by 7 bases; bases with no gene match: 9. The CDR3 is made up of 14 amino acids. CDR3 DNA sequence: TGCGCCAGCTGCCGGGACAGCAAGAAAGAGACCCAGTACTTC. This translates into CASCRDSKKETQYF.

The table lists this clonotype with a few counts. The rearrangement links TRBV5-1 to TRBJ2-2; D unresolved. The CDR3 consists of 13 residues. Per germline, CDR1 SGHRS and CDR2 YFSETQ. Trimming removed 4 bases from V and 7 bases from J, with 11 bases in between. CDR3 protein: CASSAIQIGELFF. The CDR3 DNA reads as TGCGCCAGCAGCGCCATCCAGATCGGGGAGCTGTTTTTT.

The chain recombines TRBV9 with TRBJ2-7, with TRBD1 matching 8 bases. The V and J ends lost 3 bases and 5 bases, in that order; junction bases with no gene match: 7. The CDR3 loop spans 14 amino acids. Germline-derived CDR1 and CDR2 are SGDLS and YYNGEE. The CDR3 here is CASSGTGYYDEQYF. The DNA for the CDR3 is TGTGCCAGCAGCGGGACAGGGTATTACGACGAGCAGTACTTC.

The V and J genes are TRBV11-1 and TRBJ2-1; the match to TRBD2 covers 8 bases. CDR1 and CDR2 (germline): SGHAT, FQDESV (reference sequence). Losses at the gene ends were 4 bases for V and 4 bases for J; bases not matched to a gene: 15. The CDR3 is 18 amino acids. The CDR3: CASSSSRVGAGVYNEQFF. In nucleotides, the CDR3 is TGTGCCAGCAGCTCCTCACGGGTAGGAGCGGGGGTGTACAATGAGCAGTTCTTC.

This clonotype was detected a few times. This rearrangement joins TRBV3-1 to TRBJ1-5; TRBD1 might be the D (5 bases). V lost 0 bases and J lost 4, with 10 bases in between. CDR1 is LGHDT and CDR2 is YNNKEL in the germline V gene (reference sequence). The CDR3 consists of 15 residues. CDR3 protein: CASSQDPGGNQPQHF. As DNA, the CDR3 is TGTGCCAGCAGCCAAGATCCCGGGGGAAATCAGCCCCAGCATTTT.